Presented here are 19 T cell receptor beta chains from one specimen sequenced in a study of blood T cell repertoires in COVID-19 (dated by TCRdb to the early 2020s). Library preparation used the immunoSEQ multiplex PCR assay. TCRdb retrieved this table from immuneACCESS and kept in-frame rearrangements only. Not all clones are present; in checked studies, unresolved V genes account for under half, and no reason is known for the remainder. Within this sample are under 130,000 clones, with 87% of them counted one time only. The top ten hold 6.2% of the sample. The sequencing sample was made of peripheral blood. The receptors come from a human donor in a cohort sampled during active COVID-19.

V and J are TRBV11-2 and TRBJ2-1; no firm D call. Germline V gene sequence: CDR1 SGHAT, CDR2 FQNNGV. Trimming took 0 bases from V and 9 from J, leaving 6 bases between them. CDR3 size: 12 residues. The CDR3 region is CASSLDNTEQFF. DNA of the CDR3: TGTGCCAGCAGCTTAGATAACACTGAGCAGTTCTTC.

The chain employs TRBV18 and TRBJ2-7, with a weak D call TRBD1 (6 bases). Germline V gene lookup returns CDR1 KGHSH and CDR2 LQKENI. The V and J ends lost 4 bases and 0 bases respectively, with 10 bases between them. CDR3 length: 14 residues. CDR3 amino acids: CASSLGGNSYEQYF. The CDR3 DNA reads TGTGCCAGCTCACTAGGGGGTAACTCCTACGAGCAGTACTTC.

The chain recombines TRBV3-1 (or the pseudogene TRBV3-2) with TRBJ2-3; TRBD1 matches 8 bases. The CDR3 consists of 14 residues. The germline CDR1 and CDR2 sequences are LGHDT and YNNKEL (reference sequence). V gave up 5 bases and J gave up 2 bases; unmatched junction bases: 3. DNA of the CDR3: TGTGCCAGCAGCTTGGACAGGGACACAGATACGCAGTATTTT. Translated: CASSLDRDTDTQYF.

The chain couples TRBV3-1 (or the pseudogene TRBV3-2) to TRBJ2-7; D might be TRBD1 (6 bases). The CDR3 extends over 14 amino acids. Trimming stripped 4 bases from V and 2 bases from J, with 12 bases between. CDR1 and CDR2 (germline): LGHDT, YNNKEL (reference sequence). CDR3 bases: TGTGCCAGCAGCCTCGCAGGGGACCCCTACGAGCAGTACTTC. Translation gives CASSLAGDPYEQYF.

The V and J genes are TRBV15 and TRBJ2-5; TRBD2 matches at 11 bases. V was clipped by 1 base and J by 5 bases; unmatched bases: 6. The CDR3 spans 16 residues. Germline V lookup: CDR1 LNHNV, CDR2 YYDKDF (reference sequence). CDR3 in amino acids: CATSRVAGGPGETQYF. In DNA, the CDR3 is TGTGCCACCAGCAGAGTAGCGGGAGGGCCGGGGGAGACCCAGTACTTC.

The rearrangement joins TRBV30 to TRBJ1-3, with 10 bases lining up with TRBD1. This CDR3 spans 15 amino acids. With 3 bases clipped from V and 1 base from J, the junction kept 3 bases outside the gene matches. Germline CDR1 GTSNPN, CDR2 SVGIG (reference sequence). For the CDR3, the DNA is TGTGCCTGGAGAGACAGGGGGCTGTCTGGAAACACCATATATTTT. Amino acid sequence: CAWRDRGLSGNTIYF.

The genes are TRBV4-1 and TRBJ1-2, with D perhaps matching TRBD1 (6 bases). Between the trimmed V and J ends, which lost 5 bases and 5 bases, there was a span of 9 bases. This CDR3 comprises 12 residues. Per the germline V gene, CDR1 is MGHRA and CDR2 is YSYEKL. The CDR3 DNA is TGCGCCAGCAGCGGTCAGGGGTATGGCTACACCTTC. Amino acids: CASSGQGYGYTF.

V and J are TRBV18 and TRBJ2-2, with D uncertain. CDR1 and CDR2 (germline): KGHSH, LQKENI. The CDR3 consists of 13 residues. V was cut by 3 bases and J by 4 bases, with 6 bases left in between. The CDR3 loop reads CASSPTSTGELFF. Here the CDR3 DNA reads TGTGCCAGCTCACCTACATCCACCGGGGAGCTGTTTTTT. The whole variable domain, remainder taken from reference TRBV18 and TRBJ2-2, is NAGVMQNPRHLVRRRGQEARLRCSPMKGHSHVYWYRQLPEEGLKFMVYLQKENIIDESGMPKERFSAEFPKEGPSILRIQQVVRGDSAAYFCASSPTSTGELFFGEGSRLTVL.

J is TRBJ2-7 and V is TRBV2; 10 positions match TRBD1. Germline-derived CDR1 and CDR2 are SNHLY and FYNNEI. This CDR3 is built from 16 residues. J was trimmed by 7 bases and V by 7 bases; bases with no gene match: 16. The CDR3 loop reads CASTIIPGQGRGEQYF. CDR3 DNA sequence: TGTGCCAGCACGATCATTCCGGGACAGGGGCGTGGGGAGCAGTACTTC.

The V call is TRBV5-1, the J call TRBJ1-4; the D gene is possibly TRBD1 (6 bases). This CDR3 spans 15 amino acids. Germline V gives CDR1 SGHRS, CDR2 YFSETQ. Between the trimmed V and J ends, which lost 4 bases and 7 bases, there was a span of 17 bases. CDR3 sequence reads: CASSLIGGGGEKLFF. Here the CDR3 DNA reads TGCGCCAGCAGCCTCATTGGGGGCGGAGGTGAAAAACTGTTTTTT.

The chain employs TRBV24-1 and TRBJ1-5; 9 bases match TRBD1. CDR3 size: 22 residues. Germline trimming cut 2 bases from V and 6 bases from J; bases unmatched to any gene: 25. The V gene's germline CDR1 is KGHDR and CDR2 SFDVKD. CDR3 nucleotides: TGTGCCACCAGTGATTCCGGGACAGGGAGTCGACCGGAGTGGTCGAGTCTTCAGCCCCAGCATTTT. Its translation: CATSDSGTGSRPEWSSLQPQHF.

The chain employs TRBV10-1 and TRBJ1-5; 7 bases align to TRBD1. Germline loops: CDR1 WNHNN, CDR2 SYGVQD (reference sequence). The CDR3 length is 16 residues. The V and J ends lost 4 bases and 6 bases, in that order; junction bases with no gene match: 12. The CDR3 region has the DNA TGCGCCAGCAGTGCTGAGACAGGGAGGCGGGGTCAGCCCCAGCATTTT. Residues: CASSAETGRRGQPQHF.

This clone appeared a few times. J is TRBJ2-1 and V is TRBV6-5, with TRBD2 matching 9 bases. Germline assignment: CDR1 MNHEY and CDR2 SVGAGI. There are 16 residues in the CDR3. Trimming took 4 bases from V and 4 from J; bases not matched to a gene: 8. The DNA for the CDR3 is TGTGCCAGCAGTTCCCGCGGTAGCGGGAGTTACAATGAGCAGTTCTTC. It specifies CASSSRGSGSYNEQFF.

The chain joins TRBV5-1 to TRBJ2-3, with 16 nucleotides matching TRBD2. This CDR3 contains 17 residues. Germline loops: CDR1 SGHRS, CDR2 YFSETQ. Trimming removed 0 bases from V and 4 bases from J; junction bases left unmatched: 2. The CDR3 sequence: CASSLAGLAGGPDTQYF. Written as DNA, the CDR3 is TGCGCCAGCAGCTTGGCGGGACTAGCGGGGGGGCCAGATACGCAGTATTTT.

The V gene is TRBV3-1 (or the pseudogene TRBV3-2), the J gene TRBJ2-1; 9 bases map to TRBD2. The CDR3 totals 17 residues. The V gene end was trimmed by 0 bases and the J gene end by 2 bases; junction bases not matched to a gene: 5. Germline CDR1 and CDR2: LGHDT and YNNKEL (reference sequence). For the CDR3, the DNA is TGTGCCAGCAGCCAAGATAGGGCGGGGGGGCCCTACAATGAGCAGTTCTTC. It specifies CASSQDRAGGPYNEQFF.

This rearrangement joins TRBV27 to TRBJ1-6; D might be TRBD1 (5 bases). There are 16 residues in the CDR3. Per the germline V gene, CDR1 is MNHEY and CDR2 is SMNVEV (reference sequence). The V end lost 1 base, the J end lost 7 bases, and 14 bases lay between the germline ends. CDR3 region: CASSLYPGNHNSPLHF. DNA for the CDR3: TGTGCCAGCAGTTTATATCCAGGGAATCACAATTCACCCCTCCACTTT.

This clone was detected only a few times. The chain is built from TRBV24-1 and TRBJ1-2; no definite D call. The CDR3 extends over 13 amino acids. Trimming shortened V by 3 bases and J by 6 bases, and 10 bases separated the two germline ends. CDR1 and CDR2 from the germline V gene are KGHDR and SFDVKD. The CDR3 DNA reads TGTGCCACCAGTGATGATGACATCGATGGCTACACCTTC. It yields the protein CATSDDDIDGYTF.

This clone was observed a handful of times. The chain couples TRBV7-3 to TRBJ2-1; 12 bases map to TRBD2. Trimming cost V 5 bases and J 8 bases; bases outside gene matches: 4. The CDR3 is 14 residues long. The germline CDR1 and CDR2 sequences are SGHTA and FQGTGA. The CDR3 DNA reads TGTGCCAGCAGCCGACTAGCGGGAGAGGATGAGCAGTTCTTC. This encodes CASSRLAGEDEQFF. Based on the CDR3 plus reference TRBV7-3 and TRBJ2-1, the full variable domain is GAGVSQTPSNKVTEKGKYVELRCDPISGHTALYWYRQSLGQGPEFLIYFQGTGAADDSGLPNDRFFAVRPEGSVSTLKIQRTERGDSAVYLCASSRLAGEDEQFFGPGTRLTVL.

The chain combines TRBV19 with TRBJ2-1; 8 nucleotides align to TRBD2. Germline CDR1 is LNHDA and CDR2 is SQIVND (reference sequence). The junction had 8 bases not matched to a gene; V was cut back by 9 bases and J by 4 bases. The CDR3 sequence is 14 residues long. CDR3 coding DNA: TGTGCCAGCGGTACTAGCGGAAGATACAATGAGCAGTTCTTC. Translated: CASGTSGRYNEQFF.